This section outlines one TCR beta chain sequence together with its context. This specimen comes from a study of blood T cell repertoires in COVID-19. V lost 8 bases and J 5 bases, leaving 21 bases between the germline ends. This CDR3 region has 15 residues. The V gene's germline CDR1 is SGHTA and CDR2 FQGTGA. Assay: immunoSEQ multiplex PCR; the TCRdb copy retains only in-frame clones and omits some. The table has 140,000 or so clones, approximately 86% seen once; the top ten hold about 5.6%. The V and J genes are TRBV7-3 and TRBJ1-1, with a weak D call TRBD1 (6 bases). This TCR derives from a human donor in a cohort sampled during active COVID-19. Input material: peripheral blood. CDR3 coding DNA: TGTGCCAGCTCCCTGGTACCTCTCCAGGGGACTGAAGCTTTCTTT. This gives the protein CASSLVPLQGTEAFF. The entire variable domain, with the rest obtained from reference TRBV7-3 and TRBJ1-1, is as follows: GAGVSQTPSNKVTEKGKYVELRCDPISGHTALYWYRQSLGQGPEFLIYFQGTGAADDSGLPNDRFFAVRPEGSVSTLKIQRTERGDSAVYLCASSLVPLQGTEAFFGQGTRLTVV.